These 30 T cell receptor beta chains originate from one sample sequenced in a study of CD8 T cells in Susac syndrome. An input of about 0.45 to 1 ug of RNA was subjected to reverse transcription using random hexamers. TCRdb re-derived calls from the immunoSEQ multiplex PCR reads in MiXCR, one entry per CDR3 protein. The sample lists 140,000 or so distinct CDR3 sequences, approximately 93% seen once, with around 0.08% in the top ten. The sequencing sample was made of CD4+ T cells from PBMCs. These receptors all stem from a human donor in good health.

V gene TRBV7-9 combines with J gene TRBJ2-7; D might be TRBD2 (6 bases). The germline V gene has CDR1 SEHNR and CDR2 FQNEAQ (reference sequence). This CDR3 region has 13 residues. V lost 5 bases and J 3 bases, leaving 11 bases between the germline ends. The CDR3 DNA is TGTGCCAGCAGCCTACTAGCATACTACGAGCAGTACTTC. Translated, it gives CASSLLAYYEQYF.

The rearrangement links TRBV3-1 to TRBJ1-1; the match to TRBD1 covers 8 bases. This CDR3 region has 17 residues. V shed 2 bases and J 0 bases; nucleotides not matched to a gene: 8. CDR1 is LGHDT, CDR2 YNNKEL, per germline (reference sequence). The CDR3 bases are TGTGCCAGCAGCCAATTCGGGGGACAGGAAATGAACACTGAAGCTTTCTTT. It yields the protein CASSQFGGQEMNTEAFF. The whole variable domain, filled in from reference TRBV3-1 and TRBJ1-1, reads DTAVSQTPKYLVTQMGNDKSIKCEQNLGHDTMYWYKQDSKKFLKIMFSYNNKELIINETVPNRFSPKSPDKAHLNLHINSLELGDSAVYFCASSQFGGQEMNTEAFFGQGTRLTVV.

Only one count was recorded for this clonotype. J is TRBJ1-5 and V is TRBV18; D uncertain. Deletions cut 2 bases from V and 6 bases from J, with 8 bases between. In germline, CDR1 is KGHSH, CDR2 LQKENI. The CDR3 extends over 13 amino acids. The DNA of the CDR3 is TGTGCCAGCTCACCAGAGCAGTTTCAGCCCCAGCATTTT. Translating it yields CASSPEQFQPQHF.

The V call is TRBV20-1, the J call TRBJ2-7; tentatively, D is TRBD1 (6 bases). V dropped 6 bases and J dropped 0 bases, with 15 bases sitting between them. The CDR3 runs to 14 residues. Per the germline V gene, CDR1 is DFQATT and CDR2 is SNEGSKA (reference sequence). CDR3 residues: CSARGPGSSYEQYF. CDR3 DNA: TGCAGTGCCAGGGGTCCGGGGAGCTCCTACGAGCAGTACTTC.

V gene TRBV5-4 combines with J gene TRBJ2-1, with 12 positions matching TRBD2. V lost 0 bases to trimming and J lost 4 bases; unmatched junction nucleotides: 2. Germline values: CDR1 SGHNT, CDR2 YYREEE (reference sequence). CDR3 length equals 16 residues. CDR3 region: CASSLGGLAGYNEQFF. The CDR3, as DNA: TGTGCCAGCAGCTTGGGGGGACTAGCGGGTTACAATGAGCAGTTCTTC.

The DNA of the CDR3 is TGCGCCAGCAGCTTGGCCGGGGGTGGCACTGAAGCTTTCTTT. It yields the protein CASSLAGGGTEAFF. The genes are TRBV5-1 and TRBJ1-1, with D perhaps TRBD1 (5 bases). The CDR3 is made up of 14 amino acids. The germline V gene has CDR1 SGHRS and CDR2 YFSETQ. With 0 bases removed from V and 4 bases from J, the gap between germline ends came to 10 bases. Together with reference TRBV5-1 and TRBJ1-1, the CDR3 gives the full variable domain: KAGVTQTPRYLIKTRGQQVTLSCSPISGHRSVSWYQQTPGQGLQFLFEYFSETQRNKGNFPGRFSGRQFSNSRSEMNVSTLELGDSALYLCASSLAGGGTEAFFGQGTRLTVV.

The chain couples TRBV28 to TRBJ1-3, with 7 bases identical to TRBD1. Germline V gene sequence: CDR1 MDHEN, CDR2 SYDVKM. V trimming: 10 bases; J trimming: 2 bases; junction bases outside the gene matches: 5. The CDR3 spans 13 residues. The CDR3 DNA is TGTGCCATCATAACAGGGGCTGGAAACACCATATATTTT. The encoded protein is CAIITGAGNTIYF.

V and J are TRBV7-9 and TRBJ2-2, with a tentative D call TRBD2 (6 bases). Germline V CDR1 and CDR2: SEHNR, FQNEAQ (reference sequence). The CDR3 contains 15 residues. Trimming took 3 bases from V and 2 from J, leaving 10 bases between them. The CDR3 reads CASSFGDLNTGELFF. The CDR3 bases are TGTGCCAGCAGCTTCGGGGACTTAAACACCGGGGAGCTGTTTTTT.

The chain carries TRBV10-2 and TRBJ1-2; D unclear. CDR1 is WSHSY, CDR2 SAAADI, per germline. V lost 6 bases and J 0 bases, leaving 11 bases between the germline ends. There are 14 residues in the CDR3. For the CDR3, the DNA is TGCGCCAGCAGCCGGACTGAAGCTAACTATGGCTACACCTTC. The encoded protein is CASSRTEANYGYTF.

The V gene is TRBV20-1, the J gene TRBJ2-5, with D maybe TRBD2 (6 bases). This CDR3 spans 15 amino acids. Germline lookup yields CDR1 DFQATT and CDR2 SNEGSKA (reference sequence). V was shortened by 1 base and J by 6 bases, with 18 bases between the two germline ends. The CDR3, as DNA: TGCAGTGCTAGAGCCTCGACTAGTCCCTTGAAGACCCAGTACTTC. It encodes CSARASTSPLKTQYF.

V and J are TRBV9 and TRBJ2-1, with 8 nucleotides matching TRBD2. V shed 0 bases and J 5 bases; nucleotides not matched to a gene: 4. This CDR3 region has 15 residues. Looked up from germline, CDR1 is SGDLS and CDR2 is YYNGEE. The CDR3 reads CASSVGVRGDNEQFF. CDR3 nucleotides: TGTGCCAGCAGCGTAGGGGTGCGGGGGGACAATGAGCAGTTCTTC.

The chain uses TRBV5-1 and TRBJ1-2; possibly TRBD1 for D (5 bases). CDR1 is SGHRS, CDR2 YFSETQ, per germline. There are 15 residues in the CDR3. Trimming removed 0 bases at V and 6 bases at J, with 15 bases between. In nucleotides, the CDR3 is TGCGCCAGCAGCTTGGAGAACTTACTGGGGGATGGCTACACCTTC. Translated: CASSLENLLGDGYTF.

V and J are TRBV2 and TRBJ1-5; D possibly corresponds to TRBD1 (6 bases). Germline V gene data show CDR1 as SNHLY and CDR2 as FYNNEI. The CDR3 spans 12 residues. Between the trimmed V and J ends, which lost 10 bases and 3 bases, there was a span of 10 bases. CDR3 nucleotides: TGTGCCACCGGGACACTCAATCAGCCCCAGCATTTT. Translating it yields CATGTLNQPQHF.

The chain joins TRBV11-2 to TRBJ1-1; D remains ambiguous. Germline V gene lookup returns CDR1 SGHAT and CDR2 FQNNGV. The CDR3 length is 13 residues. The germline V and J ends were trimmed by 8 bases and 1 base, with 11 bases remaining between them. This CDR3 reads CASHKLRNTEAFF. CDR3 sequence (DNA): TGTGCCAGCCACAAGCTTCGGAACACTGAAGCTTTCTTT.

V usage is TRBV5-1 and J usage is TRBJ2-5, with a possible D match to TRBD1 (5 bases). This CDR3 spans 13 amino acids. The V and J ends lost 4 bases and 3 bases respectively, with 10 bases between them. Germline V lookup: CDR1 SGHRS, CDR2 YFSETQ. CDR3 protein: CASSTPGKETQYF. CDR3 in DNA: TGCGCCAGCAGCACGCCAGGGAAAGAGACCCAGTACTTC.

V is TRBV12-3 or TRBV12-4 and J is TRBJ1-1, with D possibly matching TRBD1 (5 bases). The CDR3 runs to 12 residues. Trimming pared 6 bases from V and 7 bases from J, leaving 12 bases between. CDR3 amino acids: CASSLGGVEAFF. In nucleotides, the CDR3 is TGTGCCAGCAGCCTTGGGGGGGTTGAAGCTTTCTTT.

The chain recombines TRBV3-1 with TRBJ1-4; D uncertain. Germline V gene lookup returns CDR1 LGHDT and CDR2 YNNKEL (reference sequence). With 8 bases removed from V and 5 bases from J, the gap between germline ends came to 18 bases. CDR3 length: 15 amino acids. CDR3 nucleotides: TGTGCCAGCTGGGAAGACCGGTCGCTCAATGAAAAACTGTTTTTT. It translates to CASWEDRSLNEKLFF.

The chain uses TRBV6-2 or TRBV6-3 and TRBJ1-2; D not certain. CDR1 and CDR2 (germline): MNHEY, SVGEGT. V gave up 4 bases and J gave up 5 bases, with 8 bases separating them. The CDR3 length is 12 residues. The CDR3 loop reads CASSSAEYGYTF. CDR3 DNA: TGTGCCAGCAGTTCGGCGGAATATGGCTACACCTTC.

The chain carries TRBV6-5 and TRBJ2-4; 7 positions agree with TRBD1. The germline V gene has CDR1 MNHEY and CDR2 SVGAGI. This CDR3 region has 17 residues. The ends lost 0 bases at V and 3 bases at J; junction bases unmatched: 8. DNA for the CDR3: TGTGCCAGCAGTTACTCGCTACCGGGACAGAACAAAAACATTCAGTACTTC. Translation: CASSYSLPGQNKNIQYF.

V usage is TRBV19 and J usage is TRBJ2-4; 7 bases match TRBD1. The CDR3 is made up of 12 amino acids. CDR1 and CDR2 from the germline V gene are LNHDA and SQIVND (reference sequence). With V trimmed by 1 base and J by 13 bases, 4 bases remained unmatched. CDR3: CASSIAPGQQYF. In DNA form, the CDR3 reads TGTGCCAGTAGTATAGCCCCGGGACAGCAGTACTTC.

This clonotype has just a few counts. The chain links TRBV12-3 or TRBV12-4 to TRBJ2-5; D gene ambiguous. Trimming removed 1 base from V and 6 bases from J, with 6 bases in between. The CDR3 contains 12 residues. The CDR3 nucleotides read TGTGCCAGCAGTTTAGTGGTAAAGACCCAGTACTTC. Protein: CASSLVVKTQYF.

The V and J genes are TRBV20-1 and TRBJ2-1, with D maybe TRBD2 (5 bases). The germline gives CDR1 DFQATT, CDR2 SNEGSKA (reference sequence). The length of the CDR3 is 12 residues. V was clipped by 3 bases and J by 2 bases, with 5 bases between them. CDR3 amino acids: CSASGTYNEQFF. The CDR3 DNA sequence: TGCAGTGCTAGCGGGACCTACAATGAGCAGTTCTTC.

This clonotype was seen more than once but under ten times. The genes are TRBV6-5 and TRBJ2-5; 10 nucleotides match TRBD1. Germline V gene sequence: CDR1 MNHEY, CDR2 SVGAGI. The CDR3 has 18 amino acids. The V and J ends lost 4 bases and 5 bases, in that order; junction bases with no gene match: 16. This chain's CDR3 is CASSFRPWGQGIEETQYF. CDR3 coding DNA: TGTGCCAGCAGTTTCCGTCCGTGGGGACAGGGGATTGAGGAGACCCAGTACTTC.

J is TRBJ1-1 and V is TRBV5-1; no clear D gene. V lost 6 bases and J 4 bases, leaving 16 bases between the germline ends. Looked up from germline, CDR1 is SGHRS and CDR2 is YFSETQ. The CDR3 has 14 residues. The CDR3 sequence: CASNKAPIGTEAFF. CDR3 nucleotide sequence: TGCGCCAGCAATAAGGCCCCGATCGGCACTGAAGCTTTCTTT.

The rearrangement links TRBV20-1 to TRBJ1-2; a weak D match, TRBD1 (6 bases). Trimming shortened V by 6 bases and J by 6 bases, and 11 bases separated the two germline ends. Germline V gene data show CDR1 as DFQATT and CDR2 as SNEGSKA (reference sequence). The CDR3 length is 11 residues. CDR3 sequence (DNA): TGCAGTGCCCCCCGGGACAATGGCTACACCTTC. Protein: CSAPRDNGYTF.

The chain uses TRBV29-1 and TRBJ2-3, with 10 bases matching TRBD2. V dropped 5 bases and J dropped 1; count of bases not matched to a gene: 6. CDR1 is SQVTM, CDR2 ANQGSEA, per germline. The CDR3 has 15 amino acids. The CDR3 sequence: CSVRASGSRTDTQYF. As DNA, the CDR3 is TGCAGCGTTCGGGCTAGCGGGAGTCGCACAGATACGCAGTATTTT.

This clonotype was seen only once. V is TRBV2 and J is TRBJ2-3, with 8 positions matching TRBD1. CDR1 is SNHLY and CDR2 is FYNNEI in the germline V gene. Trimming cost V 6 bases and J 4 bases; bases outside gene matches: 6. CDR3 length equals 14 residues. The CDR3 protein is CASSQDREPDTQYF. The CDR3, as DNA: TGTGCCAGCAGCCAGGACAGGGAGCCAGATACGCAGTATTTT.

V usage is TRBV4-1 and J usage is TRBJ2-3; TRBD2 matches at 8 bases. The germline V gene has CDR1 MGHRA and CDR2 YSYEKL. After removal of 1 base from V and 3 bases from J, the junction contained 6 bases not matched to a gene. CDR3 length: 16 amino acids. CDR3 amino acids: CASSQVRASGTDTQYF. CDR3 in DNA: TGCGCCAGCAGCCAAGTCCGGGCTAGCGGGACAGATACGCAGTATTTT.

The chain recombines TRBV30 with TRBJ1-2; tentatively, D is TRBD1 (6 bases). This CDR3 has 12 amino acids. V shed 3 bases and J shed 2 bases, with 7 bases lying between them. The germline gives CDR1 GTSNPN, CDR2 SVGIG (reference sequence). The DNA for the CDR3 is TGTGCCTGGAGCACAGGGAACTATGGCTACACCTTC. Residues: CAWSTGNYGYTF.

The J gene is TRBJ2-7, the V gene TRBV5-1; 8 positions match TRBD1. Trimming at V came to 6 bases and at J to 4 bases, leaving 6 bases not matched to a gene. CDR1 and CDR2 from the germline V gene are SGHRS and YFSETQ. The CDR3 contains 13 residues. DNA for the CDR3: TGCGCCAGCACCGGACAGGGATCTTACGAGCAGTACTTC. It encodes CASTGQGSYEQYF.